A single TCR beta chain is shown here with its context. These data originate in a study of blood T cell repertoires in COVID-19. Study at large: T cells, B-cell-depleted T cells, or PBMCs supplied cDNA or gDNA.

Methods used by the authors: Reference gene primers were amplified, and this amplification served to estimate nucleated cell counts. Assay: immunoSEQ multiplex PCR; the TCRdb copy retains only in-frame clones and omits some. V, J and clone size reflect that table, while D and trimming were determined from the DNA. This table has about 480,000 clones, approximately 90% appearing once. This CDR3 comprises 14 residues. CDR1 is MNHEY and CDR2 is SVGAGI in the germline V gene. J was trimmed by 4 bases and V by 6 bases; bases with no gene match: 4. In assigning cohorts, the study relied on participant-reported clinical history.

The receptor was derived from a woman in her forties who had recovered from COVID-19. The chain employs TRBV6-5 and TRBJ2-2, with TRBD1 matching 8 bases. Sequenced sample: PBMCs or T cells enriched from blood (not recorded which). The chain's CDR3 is CASRLDRVTGELFF. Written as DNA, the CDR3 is TGTGCCAGCAGATTGGACAGGGTCACCGGGGAGCTGTTTTTT.